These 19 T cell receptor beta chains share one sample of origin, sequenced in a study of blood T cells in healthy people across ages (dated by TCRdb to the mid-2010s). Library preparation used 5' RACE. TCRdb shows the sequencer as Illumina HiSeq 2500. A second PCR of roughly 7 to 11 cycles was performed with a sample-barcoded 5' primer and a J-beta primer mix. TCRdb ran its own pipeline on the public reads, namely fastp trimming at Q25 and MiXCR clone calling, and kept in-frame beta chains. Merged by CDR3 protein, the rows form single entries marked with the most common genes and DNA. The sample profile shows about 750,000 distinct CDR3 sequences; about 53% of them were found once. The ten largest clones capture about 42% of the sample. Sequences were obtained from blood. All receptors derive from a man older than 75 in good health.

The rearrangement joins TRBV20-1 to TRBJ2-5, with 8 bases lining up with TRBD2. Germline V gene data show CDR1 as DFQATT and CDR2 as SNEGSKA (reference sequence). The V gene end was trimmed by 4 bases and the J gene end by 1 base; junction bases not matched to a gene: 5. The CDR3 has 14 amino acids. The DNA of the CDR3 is TGCAGTGCTACGACCGGGACTAGCCAAGAGACCCAGTACTTC. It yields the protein CSATTGTSQETQYF.

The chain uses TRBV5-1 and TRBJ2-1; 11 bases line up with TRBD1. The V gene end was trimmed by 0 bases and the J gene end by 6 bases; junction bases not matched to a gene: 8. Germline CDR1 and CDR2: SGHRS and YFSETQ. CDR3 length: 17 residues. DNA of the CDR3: TGCGCCAGCAGCTTGGCCTTGGGGACAGGGGGGAGCAATGAGCAGTTCTTC. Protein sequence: CASSLALGTGGSNEQFF.

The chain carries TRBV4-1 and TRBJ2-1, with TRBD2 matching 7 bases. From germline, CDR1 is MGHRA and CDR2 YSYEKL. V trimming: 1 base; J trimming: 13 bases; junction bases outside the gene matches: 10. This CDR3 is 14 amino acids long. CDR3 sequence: CASSQGYGLEIQFF. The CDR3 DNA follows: TGCGCCAGCAGCCAAGGTTACGGACTAGAAATACAGTTCTTC.

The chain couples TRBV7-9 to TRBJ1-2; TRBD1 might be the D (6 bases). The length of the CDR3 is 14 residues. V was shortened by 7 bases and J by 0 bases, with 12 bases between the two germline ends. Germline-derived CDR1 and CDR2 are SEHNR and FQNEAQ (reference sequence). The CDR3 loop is CASILDRTNYGYTF. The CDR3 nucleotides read TGTGCCAGCATTCTAGACAGGACTAACTATGGCTACACCTTC.

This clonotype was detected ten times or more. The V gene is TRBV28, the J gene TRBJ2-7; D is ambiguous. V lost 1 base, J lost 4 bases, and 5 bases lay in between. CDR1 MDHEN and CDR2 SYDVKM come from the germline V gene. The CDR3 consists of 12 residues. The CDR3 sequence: CASSLSAYEQYF. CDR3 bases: TGTGCCAGCAGTTTATCGGCGTACGAGCAGTACTTC.

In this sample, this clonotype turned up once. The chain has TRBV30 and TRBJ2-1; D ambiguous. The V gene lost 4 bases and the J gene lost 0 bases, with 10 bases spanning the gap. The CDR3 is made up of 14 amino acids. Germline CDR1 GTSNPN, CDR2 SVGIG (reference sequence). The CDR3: CAWMGESSYNEQFF. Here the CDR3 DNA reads TGTGCCTGGATGGGCGAGAGCTCCTACAATGAGCAGTTCTTC.

The CDR3 bases are TGTGCCAGCAGCAAAGGCACACCGGAGGTGGAGACCCAGTACTTC. This sequence encodes CASSKGTPEVETQYF. This chain links TRBV21-1 with TRBJ2-5; the D call of TRBD2 is as the table states it, not checked on the DNA. TRBV21-1 is an annotated pseudogene. The CDR3 totals 15 residues.

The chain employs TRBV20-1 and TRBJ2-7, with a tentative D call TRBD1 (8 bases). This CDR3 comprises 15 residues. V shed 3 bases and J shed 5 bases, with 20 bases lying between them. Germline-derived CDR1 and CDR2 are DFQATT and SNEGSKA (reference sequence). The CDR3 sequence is CSARYGGTGMDEQYF. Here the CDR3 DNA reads TGCAGTGCTAGGTACGGGGGGACAGGAATGGACGAGCAGTACTTC.

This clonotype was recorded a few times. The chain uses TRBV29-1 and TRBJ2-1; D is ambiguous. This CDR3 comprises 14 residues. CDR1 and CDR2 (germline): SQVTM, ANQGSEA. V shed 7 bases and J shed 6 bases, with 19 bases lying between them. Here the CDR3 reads CSAAVADEANEQFF. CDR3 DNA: TGCAGCGCTGCAGTCGCAGACGAAGCCAATGAGCAGTTCTTC.

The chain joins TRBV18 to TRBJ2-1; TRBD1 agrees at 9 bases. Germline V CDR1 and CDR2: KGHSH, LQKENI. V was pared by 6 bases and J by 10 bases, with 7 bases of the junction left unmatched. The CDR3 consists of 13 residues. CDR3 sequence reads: CASSEGTGYEQFF. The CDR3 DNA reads TGTGCCAGCTCTGAGGGGACAGGGTACGAGCAGTTCTTC.

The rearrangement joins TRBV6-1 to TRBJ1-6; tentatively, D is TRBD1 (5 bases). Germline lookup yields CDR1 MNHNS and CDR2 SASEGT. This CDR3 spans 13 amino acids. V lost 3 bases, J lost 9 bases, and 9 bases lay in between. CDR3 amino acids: CASSDPGRSPLHF. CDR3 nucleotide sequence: TGTGCCAGCAGTGATCCGGGGCGTTCACCCCTCCACTTT.

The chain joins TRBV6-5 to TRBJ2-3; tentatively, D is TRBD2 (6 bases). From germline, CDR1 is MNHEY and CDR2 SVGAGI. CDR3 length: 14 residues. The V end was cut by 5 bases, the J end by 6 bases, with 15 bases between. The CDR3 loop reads CASSPWGEADTQYF. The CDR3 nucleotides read TGTGCCAGCAGTCCCTGGGGGGAGGCGGATACGCAGTATTTT.

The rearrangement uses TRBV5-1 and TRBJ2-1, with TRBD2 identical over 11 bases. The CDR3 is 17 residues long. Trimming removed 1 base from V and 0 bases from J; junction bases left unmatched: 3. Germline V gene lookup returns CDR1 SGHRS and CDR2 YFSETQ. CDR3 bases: TGCGCCAGCAGCTTGCTAACTAGCGGGAGCTCCTACAATGAGCAGTTCTTC. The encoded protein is CASSLLTSGSSYNEQFF.

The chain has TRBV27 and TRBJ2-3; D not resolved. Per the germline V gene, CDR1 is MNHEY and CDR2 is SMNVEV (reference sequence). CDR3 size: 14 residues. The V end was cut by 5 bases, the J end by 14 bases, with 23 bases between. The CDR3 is CASSRDADHRYAYF. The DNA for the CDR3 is TGTGCCAGCAGTCGAGATGCAGACCACAGATACGCGTATTTT.

CDR3 loop: CASRTSTHNEQFF. CDR3 in DNA: TGTGCCAGCCGGACTAGTACTCACAATGAGCAGTTCTTC. The J gene is TRBJ2-1, the V gene TRBV27; 7 bases line up with TRBD2. Trimming cost V 8 bases and J 5 bases; bases outside gene matches: 6. The length of the CDR3 is 13 residues. Germline lookup yields CDR1 MNHEY and CDR2 SMNVEV (reference sequence).

The CDR3 loop is CSARDAKGGGGVRGDTQYF. The CDR3 nucleotides are TGCAGTGCTAGAGATGCGAAGGGGGGCGGCGGTGTGAGGGGAGATACGCAGTATTTT. The genes are TRBV20-1 and TRBJ2-3; possibly TRBD1 or TRBD2 for D (6 bases each). This CDR3 has 19 residues. The germline gives CDR1 DFQATT, CDR2 SNEGSKA (reference sequence). V was trimmed by 0 bases and J by 5 bases, leaving 27 bases between them.

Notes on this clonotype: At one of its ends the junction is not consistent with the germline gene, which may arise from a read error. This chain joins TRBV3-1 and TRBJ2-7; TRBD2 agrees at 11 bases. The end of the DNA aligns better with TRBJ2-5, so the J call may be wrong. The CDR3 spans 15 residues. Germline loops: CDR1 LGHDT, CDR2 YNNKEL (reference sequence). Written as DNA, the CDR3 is TGTGCCGGCAGAACTAGCGGGAGCTTCTGGGAGACCCAGTACTTC. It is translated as CAGRTSGSFWETQYF.

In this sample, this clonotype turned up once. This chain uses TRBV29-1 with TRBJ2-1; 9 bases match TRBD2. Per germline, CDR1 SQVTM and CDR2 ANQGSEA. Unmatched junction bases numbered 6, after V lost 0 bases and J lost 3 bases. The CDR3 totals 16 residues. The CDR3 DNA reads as TGCAGCGTTGAAGATGGCGCGGGAGGGAACTACAATGAGCAGTTCTTC. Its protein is CSVEDGAGGNYNEQFF.

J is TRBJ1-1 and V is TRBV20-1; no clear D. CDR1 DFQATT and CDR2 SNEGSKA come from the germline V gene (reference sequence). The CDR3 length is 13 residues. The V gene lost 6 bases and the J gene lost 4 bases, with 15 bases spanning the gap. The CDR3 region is CSALEWESTEAFF. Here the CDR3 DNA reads TGCAGTGCCTTGGAGTGGGAGAGCACTGAAGCTTTCTTT.